This is a list of T cell receptor beta chains from one sample in a study of shared clonotypes between healthy human individuals. The repertoire was sequenced with immunoSEQ multiplex PCR; TCRdb's copy has only in-frame clones and lacks some. The sample records around 1.4 million clones, just under 99% being singletons. Sequencing was done on a sample of naive CD4+ T cells sorted from blood. All receptors derive from a man aged 30 to 39 in good health. CDR3s include the opening cysteine and the closing phenylalanine or tryptophan. A D gene is named only where the DNA matches it firmly. Clone sizes are given selectively: once, few, many, or a class where the clone is expanded.

TRBJ2-3	.	TRBV2	TRBD1	TGTGCCAGCAGTCCCGGACAGGGGGCCCCAGATACGCAGTATTTT	CASSPGQGAPDTQYF
TRBJ2-1	once	TRBV9	.	TGTGCCAGCAGCGAGAGCGCGCTTGAGCAGTTCTTC	CASSESALEQFF
TRBJ1-5	.	TRBV19	.	TGTGCCAGTACTCTCGACGGAAGCAATCAGCCCCAGCATTTT	CASTLDGSNQPQHF
TRBJ2-7	.	TRBV11-2	TRBD1	TGTGCCAGCAGCGCGACAGGGTCATTCTACGAGCAGTACTTC	CASSATGSFYEQYF
TRBJ2-1	.	TRBV7-2	TRBD2	TGTGCCAGCAGCCCTAGCGGGAGTTCCTACAATGAGCAGTTCTTC	CASSPSGSSYNEQFF
TRBJ2-3	.	TRBV5-1	.	TGCGCCAGCAGCTTGGATTCCGGGACCGCCAGTGATACGCAGTATTTT	CASSLDSGTASDTQYF
TRBJ2-7	.	TRBV6-5	.	TGTGCCAGCAGTTACTCCGTTGTGTCCGATTTCTACGAGCAGTACTTC	CASSYSVVSDFYEQYF
TRBJ2-1	.	TRBV5-1	TRBD2	TGCGCCAGCAGCCCCGTAACGACTAGCGGGCCGTACAATGAGCAGTTCTTC	CASSPVTTSGPYNEQFF
TRBJ1-5	.	TRBV7-2	.	TGTGCCAGCAGCCAGATGGGGTTCGATCAGCCCCAGCATTTT	CASSQMGFDQPQHF
TRBJ1-1	.	TRBV2	TRBD1	TGTGCCAGCAGTGAAGGCGGACAGGGGGGGACTGAAGCTTTCTTT	CASSEGGQGGTEAFF
TRBJ2-3	.	TRBV6-1	.	TGTGCCAGCAGTGAGGCTTTCCCAGATACGCAGTATTTT	CASSEAFPDTQYF
TRBJ1-1	.	TRBV28	TRBD1	TGTGCCAGCAGTCCATACACAGGGGAATCTGAAGCTTTCTTT	CASSPYTGESEAFF
TRBJ2-1	.	TRBV27	TRBD2	TGTGCCAGCAGTTTTAACCGGCGTTCTCTAGCGGGATGGTATGAGCAGTTCTTC	CASSFNRRSLAGWYEQFF
TRBJ2-3	.	TRBV7-9	.	TGTGCCAGCAGCTTAGGTCCGACAGATACGCAGTATTTT	CASSLGPTDTQYF
TRBJ2-5	.	TRBV4-3	.	TGCGCCAGCAGTCCCAAGTTGTTCCAACTAGTCTCTCAGACCCAGTACTTC	CASSPKLFQLVSQTQYF
TRBJ2-3	.	TRBV18	.	TGTGCCACCACACCAAGGACAGATACGCAGTATTTT	CATTPRTDTQYF
TRBJ2-1	.	TRBV7-2	.	TGTGCCAGCAGCTTAGTCGCGGGTCGACAGCAGTTCTTC	CASSLVAGRQQFF
TRBJ2-3	.	TRBV14	.	TGTGCCAGCAGCCAACGGAGGAGGCCGCCTAGCACAGATACGCAGTATTTT	CASSQRRRPPSTDTQYF
TRBJ1-2	.	TRBV5-4	TRBD1	TGTGCCAGCAGCTCAGGACAGGGAGACTTCGGCTACACCTTC	CASSSGQGDFGYTF
TRBJ1-2	.	TRBV7-8	TRBD1	TGTGCCAGCAGCAACGACAGGGTTGGCTACACCTTC	CASSNDRVGYTF
TRBJ2-7	.	TRBV2	.	TGTGCCAGCAGTGAAATGGGCACAAACTACGAGCAGTACTTC	CASSEMGTNYEQYF
TRBJ2-7	.	TRBV30	.	TGTGCCTGGAGTGGGTCAGGGTCCTACGAGCAGTACTTC	CAWSGSGSYEQYF
TRBJ2-7	.	TRBV27	.	TGTGCCAGCAGTCCAGCTGGCATCTACGAGCAGTACTTC	CASSPAGIYEQYF
TRBJ1-2	.	TRBV10-2	.	TGCGCCAGCAGTGGCGCAGGGAACTATGGCTACACCTTC	CASSGAGNYGYTF
TRBJ1-1	once	TRBV6-4	TRBD1	TGTGCCAGCAGACCGGGACAGGGCGCGGCTGAAGCTTTCTTT	CASRPGQGAAEAFF
TRBJ1-5	.	TRBV15	.	TGTGCCACCAGTCCTCGGAGTCAGCCCCAGCATTTT	CATSPRSQPQHF
TRBJ2-1	.	TRBV15	.	TGTGCCACCAGCAGAGGGGAGAGGTACAATGAGCAGTTCTTC	CATSRGERYNEQFF
TRBJ1-2	.	TRBV27	.	TGTGCCAGCAGTTTAGGCTTTTCCGGAAATGGCTACACCTTC	CASSLGFSGNGYTF
TRBJ2-7	.	TRBV29-1	.	TGCAGCGTTCTACAGGGATCTTCCTACGAGCAGTACTTC	CSVLQGSSYEQYF
TRBJ1-5	.	TRBV5-8	.	TGTGCCAGCAGCTTGGACAGAGTACAGGGGCCCCAGCATTTT	CASSLDRVQGPQHF
TRBJ2-3	.	TRBV7-9	.	TGTGCCAGCAGCTCGTTAGCAGATACGCAGTATTTT	CASSSLADTQYF
TRBJ2-7	.	TRBV10-2	.	TGCGCCAGCAGTGGGGACAACTACGAGCAGTACTTC	CASSGDNYEQYF
TRBJ1-2	.	TRBV7-2	.	TGTGCCAGCAGCTTAGGTAGAGCTAACTATGGCTACACCTTC	CASSLGRANYGYTF
TRBJ1-2	.	TRBV19	.	TGTGCCAGTAGTATATTCGTACGGAACTATGGCTACACCTTC	CASSIFVRNYGYTF
TRBJ2-1	.	TRBV4-3	.	TGCGCCAGCAGCCAAGAGCTAGCAGTTTACAATGAGCAGTTCTTC	CASSQELAVYNEQFF
TRBJ2-7	.	TRBV10-3	.	TGTGCCATCAGTGATCGGGACCTCACATCCTACGAGCAGTACTTC	CAISDRDLTSYEQYF
TRBJ2-4	.	TRBV27	TRBD2	TGTGCCAGCAGGCCCGGGACTAGCGGGATTCTAGCCAAAAACATTCAGTACTTC	CASRPGTSGILAKNIQYF
TRBJ1-3	.	TRBV9	.	TGTGCCAGCAGCGTCGGGACGGCCCCCCACACCATATATTTT	CASSVGTAPHTIYF
TRBJ1-3	.	TRBV4-1	.	TGCGCCAGCAGCCAAGATTGGGGCTTCGAAAACACCATATATTTT	CASSQDWGFENTIYF
TRBJ1-1	.	TRBV29-1	.	TGCAGCGTTGGTCCCGGGAACACTGAAGCTTTCTTT	CSVGPGNTEAFF
TRBJ2-1	.	TRBV19	TRBD2	TGTGCCAGTAAAGTCGCTAGCGGAAACTCCTACAATGAGCAGTTCTTC	CASKVASGNSYNEQFF
TRBJ2-3	.	TRBV5-4	.	TGTGCCAGCAGCTTGGGGGGCGTCCCGCTCAATACGCAGTATTTT	CASSLGGVPLNTQYF
TRBJ1-5	.	TRBV20-1	.	TGCAGTGCTGGGGGTGTTCAGCCCCAGCATTTT	CSAGGVQPQHF
TRBJ2-7	.	TRBV6-6	TRBD2	TGTGCCAGCAGTTCGCCAGCGGGAGGTCTCTCCTACGAGCAGTACTTC	CASSSPAGGLSYEQYF
TRBJ1-5	.	TRBV10-2	TRBD1	TGCGCCAGCAGTGAGGTGGGACAGGGACGTCAGCCCCAGCATTTT	CASSEVGQGRQPQHF
TRBJ1-5	.	TRBV15	.	TGTGCCACCAGCAGAGGAATGGGGGGAGGGTACCAGCCCCAGCATTTT	CATSRGMGGGYQPQHF
TRBJ2-3	.	TRBV5-6	TRBD2	TGTGCCAGCAGCCCGCGAGGTAGCGGGAGGATTGGTGATACGCAGTATTTT	CASSPRGSGRIGDTQYF
TRBJ2-3	.	TRBV11-3	.	TGTGCCAGCGGTCTTCGCCTTGGCGGGGTGGTGGATACGCAGTATTTT	CASGLRLGGVVDTQYF
TRBJ2-3	once	TRBV4-3	.	TGCGCCAGCAGCCAAGGGCTAGCGAGCACAGATACGCAGTATTTT	CASSQGLASTDTQYF
TRBJ2-1	.	TRBV18	.	TGTGCCAGCTCTCTAATCTCAAATTCGGATGAGCAGTTCTTC	CASSLISNSDEQFF
TRBJ2-7	once	TRBV2	.	TGTGCCAGCAGTGAACGCCCCTGGGTCGACGAGCAGTACTTC	CASSERPWVDEQYF
TRBJ2-7	once	TRBV5-1	.	TGCGCCAGCAGCTTGGGAGGGGACTCCTACGAGCAGTACTTC	CASSLGGDSYEQYF
TRBJ2-5	.	TRBV11-2	TRBD2	TGTGCCAGCAGCTTAGTCCTAGCGGGAGAAGAGACCCAGTACTTC	CASSLVLAGEETQYF
TRBJ2-5	.	TRBV14	TRBD2	TGTGCCAGCAGGACTAGCGGTCTGGGTACCCAGTACTTC	CASRTSGLGTQYF
TRBJ2-3	.	TRBV29-1	.	TGCAGCGTTACTGAGAGAACAGATACGCAGTATTTT	CSVTERTDTQYF